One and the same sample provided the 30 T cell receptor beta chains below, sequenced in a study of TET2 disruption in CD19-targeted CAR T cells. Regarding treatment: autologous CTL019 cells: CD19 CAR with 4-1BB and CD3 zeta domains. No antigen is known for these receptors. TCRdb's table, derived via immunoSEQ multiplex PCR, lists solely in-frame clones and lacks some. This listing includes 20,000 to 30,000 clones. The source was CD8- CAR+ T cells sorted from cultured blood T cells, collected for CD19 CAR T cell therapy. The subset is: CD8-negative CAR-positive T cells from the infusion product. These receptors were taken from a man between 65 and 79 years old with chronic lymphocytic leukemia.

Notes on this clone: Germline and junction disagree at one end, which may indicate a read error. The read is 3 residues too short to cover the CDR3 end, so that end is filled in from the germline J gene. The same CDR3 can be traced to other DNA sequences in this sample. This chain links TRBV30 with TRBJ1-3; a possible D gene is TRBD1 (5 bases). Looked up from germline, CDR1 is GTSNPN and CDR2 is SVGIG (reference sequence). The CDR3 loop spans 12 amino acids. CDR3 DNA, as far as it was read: TGTGCCTGGAGTAAAGGGACTCACACT. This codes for CAWSKGTHT. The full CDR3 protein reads CAWSKGTHTIYF.

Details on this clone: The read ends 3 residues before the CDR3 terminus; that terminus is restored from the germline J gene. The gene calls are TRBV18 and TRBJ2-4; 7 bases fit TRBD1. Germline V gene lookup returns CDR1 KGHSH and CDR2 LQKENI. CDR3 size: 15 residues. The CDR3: CASSPDRAANYGQYF. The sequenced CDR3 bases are TGTGCCAGCTCCCCCGACAGGGCGGCAAACTATGGT.

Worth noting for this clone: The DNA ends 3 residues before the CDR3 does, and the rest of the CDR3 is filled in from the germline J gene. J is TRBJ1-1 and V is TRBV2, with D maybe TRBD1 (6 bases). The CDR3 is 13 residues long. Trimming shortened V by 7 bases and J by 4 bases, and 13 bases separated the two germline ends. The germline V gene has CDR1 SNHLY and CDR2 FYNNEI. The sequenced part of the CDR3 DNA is TGTGCCAGCACCCCCGACAGGTCCACTGAA. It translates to CASTPDRSTE. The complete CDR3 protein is CASTPDRSTEAFF.

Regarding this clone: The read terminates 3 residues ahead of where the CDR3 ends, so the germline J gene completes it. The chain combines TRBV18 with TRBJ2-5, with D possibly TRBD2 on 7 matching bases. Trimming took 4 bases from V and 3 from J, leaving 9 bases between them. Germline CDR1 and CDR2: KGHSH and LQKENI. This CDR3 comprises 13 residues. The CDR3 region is CASSRGGEETQYF. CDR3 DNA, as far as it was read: TGTGCCAGCTCACGAGGGGGGGAAGAGACC.

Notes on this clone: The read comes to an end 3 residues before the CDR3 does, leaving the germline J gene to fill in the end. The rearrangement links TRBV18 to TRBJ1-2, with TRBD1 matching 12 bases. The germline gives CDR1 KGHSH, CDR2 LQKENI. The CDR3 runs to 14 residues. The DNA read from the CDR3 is TGTGCCAGCTCACCGGGACAGGGGGCGAATACC. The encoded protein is CASSPGQGANT. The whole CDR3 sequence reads CASSPGQGANTYTF.

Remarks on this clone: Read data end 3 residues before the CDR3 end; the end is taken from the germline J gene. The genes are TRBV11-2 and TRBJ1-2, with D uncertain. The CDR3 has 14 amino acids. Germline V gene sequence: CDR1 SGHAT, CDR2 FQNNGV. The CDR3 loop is CASSPQRSHYDYTF. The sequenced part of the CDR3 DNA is TGTGCCAGCAGCCCCCAGAGGAGTCACTACGAC.

The CDR3 loop is CASNPLGTPALNQPQHF. The DNA read from the CDR3 is TGTGCCAGCAATCCCCTCGGGACACCAGCCCTCAATCAGCCC. This rearrangement joins TRBV28 to TRBJ1-5, with D possibly being TRBD1 (6 bases). The observed sequence ends 3 residues before the CDR3 terminus, with the missing tail filled in from the germline J gene. Trimming cost V 7 bases and J 3 bases, with 22 bases left between them. CDR3 length: 17 residues. Germline CDR1 reads MDHEN; CDR2 reads SYDVKM.

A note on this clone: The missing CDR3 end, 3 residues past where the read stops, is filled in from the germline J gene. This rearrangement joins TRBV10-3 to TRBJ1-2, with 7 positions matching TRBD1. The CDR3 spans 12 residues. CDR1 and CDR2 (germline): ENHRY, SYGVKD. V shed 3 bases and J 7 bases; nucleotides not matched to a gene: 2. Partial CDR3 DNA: TGTGCCATCAGTGACGACAGGGCTGGC. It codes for CAISDDRAG. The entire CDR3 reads CAISDDRAGYTF.

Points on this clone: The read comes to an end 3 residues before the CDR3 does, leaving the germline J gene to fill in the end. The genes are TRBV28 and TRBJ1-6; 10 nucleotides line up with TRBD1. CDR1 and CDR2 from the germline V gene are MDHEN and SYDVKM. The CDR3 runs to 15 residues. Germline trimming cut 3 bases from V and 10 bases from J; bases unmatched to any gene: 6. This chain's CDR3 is CASSLGQGISSPLHF. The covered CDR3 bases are TGTGCCAGCAGTTTGGGACAGGGGATAAGCTCACCC.

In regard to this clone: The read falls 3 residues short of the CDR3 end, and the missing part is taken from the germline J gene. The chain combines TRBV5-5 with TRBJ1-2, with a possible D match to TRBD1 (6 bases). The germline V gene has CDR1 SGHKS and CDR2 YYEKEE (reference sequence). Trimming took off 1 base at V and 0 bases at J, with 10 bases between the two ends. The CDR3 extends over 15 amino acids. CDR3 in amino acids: CASSLLDSSNYGYTF. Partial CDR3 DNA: TGTGCCAGCAGCTTGTTGGACAGTTCTAACTATGGC.

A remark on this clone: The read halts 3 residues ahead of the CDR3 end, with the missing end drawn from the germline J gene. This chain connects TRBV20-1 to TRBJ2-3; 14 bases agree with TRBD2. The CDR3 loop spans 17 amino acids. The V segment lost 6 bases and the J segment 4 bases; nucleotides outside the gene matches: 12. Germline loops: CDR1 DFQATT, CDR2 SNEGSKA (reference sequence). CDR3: CSAIGLAGGPGADTQYF. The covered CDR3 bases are TGCAGTGCCATCGGACTAGCGGGGGGCCCGGGGGCAGATACG.

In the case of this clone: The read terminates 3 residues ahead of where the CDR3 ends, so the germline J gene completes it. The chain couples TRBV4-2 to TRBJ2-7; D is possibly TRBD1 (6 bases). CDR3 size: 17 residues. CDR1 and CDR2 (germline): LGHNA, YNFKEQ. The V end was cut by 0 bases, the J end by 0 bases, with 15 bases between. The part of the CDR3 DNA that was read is TGTGCCAGCAGCCAAGACAGACTCAGGGGATCCTCCTACGAG. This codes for CASSQDRLRGSSYE. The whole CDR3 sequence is CASSQDRLRGSSYEQYF.

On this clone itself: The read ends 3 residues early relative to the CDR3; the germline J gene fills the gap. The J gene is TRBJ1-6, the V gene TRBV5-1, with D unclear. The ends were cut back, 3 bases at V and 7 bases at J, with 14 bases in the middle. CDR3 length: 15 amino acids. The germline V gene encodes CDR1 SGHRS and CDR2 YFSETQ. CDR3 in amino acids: CASSSSSGGNSPLHF. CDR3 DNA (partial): TGCGCCAGCAGCTCCTCCTCGGGCGGGAATTCACCC.

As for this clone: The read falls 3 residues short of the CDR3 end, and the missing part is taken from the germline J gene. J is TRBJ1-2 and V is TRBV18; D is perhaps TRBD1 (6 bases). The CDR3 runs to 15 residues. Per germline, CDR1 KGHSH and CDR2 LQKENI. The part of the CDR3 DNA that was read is TGTGCCAGCTCACCCTCTAGCGGGGGGGGCAATGAA. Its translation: CASSPSSGGGNE. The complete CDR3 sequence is CASSPSSGGGNEYTF.

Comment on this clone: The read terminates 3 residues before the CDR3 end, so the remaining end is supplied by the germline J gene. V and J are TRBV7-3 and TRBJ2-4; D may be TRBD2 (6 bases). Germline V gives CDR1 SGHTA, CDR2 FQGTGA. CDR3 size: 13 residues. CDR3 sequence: CASSSAGGTGQYF. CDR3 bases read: TGTGCCAGCAGCTCCGCCGGGGGTACTGGT.

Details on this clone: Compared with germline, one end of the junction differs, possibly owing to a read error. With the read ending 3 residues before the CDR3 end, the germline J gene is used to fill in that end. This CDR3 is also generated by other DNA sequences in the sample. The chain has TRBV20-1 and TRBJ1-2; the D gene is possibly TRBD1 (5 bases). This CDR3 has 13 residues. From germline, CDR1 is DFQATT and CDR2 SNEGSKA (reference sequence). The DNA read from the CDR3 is TGCAGTGCCGAGGGCGGGGGAAACTATGGT. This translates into CSAEGGGNYG. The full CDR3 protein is CSAEGGGNYGYTF.

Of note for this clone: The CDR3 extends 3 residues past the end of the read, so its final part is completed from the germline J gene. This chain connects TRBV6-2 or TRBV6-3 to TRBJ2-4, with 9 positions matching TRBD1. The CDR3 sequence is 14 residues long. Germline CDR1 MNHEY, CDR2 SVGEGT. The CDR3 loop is CASRGWTGADGQYF. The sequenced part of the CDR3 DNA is TGTGCCAGCAGGGGCTGGACAGGGGCGGATGGT.

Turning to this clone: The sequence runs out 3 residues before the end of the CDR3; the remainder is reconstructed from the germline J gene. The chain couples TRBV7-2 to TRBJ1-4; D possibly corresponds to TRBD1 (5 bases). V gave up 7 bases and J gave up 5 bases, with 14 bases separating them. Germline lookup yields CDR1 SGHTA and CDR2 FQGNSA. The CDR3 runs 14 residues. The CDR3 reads CASKETAKNEKLFF. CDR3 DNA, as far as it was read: TGTGCCAGCAAAGAGACAGCTAAAAATGAAAAA.

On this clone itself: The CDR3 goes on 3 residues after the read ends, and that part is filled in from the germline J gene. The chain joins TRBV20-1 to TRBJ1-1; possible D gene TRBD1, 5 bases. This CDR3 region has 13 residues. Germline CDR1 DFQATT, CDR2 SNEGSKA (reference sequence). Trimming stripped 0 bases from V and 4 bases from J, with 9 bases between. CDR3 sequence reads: CSARDGGGTEAFF. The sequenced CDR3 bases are TGCAGTGCTAGAGATGGGGGGGGCACTGAA.

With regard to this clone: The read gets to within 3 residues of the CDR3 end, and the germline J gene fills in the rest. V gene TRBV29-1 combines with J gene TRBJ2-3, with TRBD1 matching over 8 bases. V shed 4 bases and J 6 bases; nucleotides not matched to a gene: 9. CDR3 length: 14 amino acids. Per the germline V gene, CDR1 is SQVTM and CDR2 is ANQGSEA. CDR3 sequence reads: CSVVVQGASDTQYF. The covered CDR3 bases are TGCAGCGTTGTAGTGCAGGGGGCTTCCGATACG.

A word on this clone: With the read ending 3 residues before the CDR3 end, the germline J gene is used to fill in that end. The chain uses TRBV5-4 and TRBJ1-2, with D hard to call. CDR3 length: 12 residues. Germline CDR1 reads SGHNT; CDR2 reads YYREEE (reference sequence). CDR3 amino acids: CASSSPEGSYTF. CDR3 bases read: TGTGCCAGCAGCTCTCCGGAAGGGTCG.

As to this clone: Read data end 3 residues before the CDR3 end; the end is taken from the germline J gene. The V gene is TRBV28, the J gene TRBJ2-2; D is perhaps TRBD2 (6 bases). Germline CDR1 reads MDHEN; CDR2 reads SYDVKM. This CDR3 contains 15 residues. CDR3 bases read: TGTGCCAGCTCGGGGGTGGGGGGATCCAATTCACCG. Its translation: CASSGVGGSNSP. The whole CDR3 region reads CASSGVGGSNSPLFF.

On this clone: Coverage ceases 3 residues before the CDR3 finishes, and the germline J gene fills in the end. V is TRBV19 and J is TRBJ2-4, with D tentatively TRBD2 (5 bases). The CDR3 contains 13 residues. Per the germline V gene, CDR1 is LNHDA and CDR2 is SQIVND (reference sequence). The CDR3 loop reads CASRRADADGQYF. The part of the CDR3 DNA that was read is TGTGCCAGTAGGCGGGCGGACGCGGATGGT.

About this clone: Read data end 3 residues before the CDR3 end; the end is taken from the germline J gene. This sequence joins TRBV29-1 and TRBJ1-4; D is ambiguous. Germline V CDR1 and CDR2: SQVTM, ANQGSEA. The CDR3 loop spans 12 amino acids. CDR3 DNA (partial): TGCAGCGTCCCCGGTAGGGCCAACGTA. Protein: CSVPGRANV. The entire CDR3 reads CSVPGRANVLFF. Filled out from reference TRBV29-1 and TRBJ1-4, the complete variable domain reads SAVISQKPSRDICQRGTSLTIQCQVDSQVTMMFWYRQQPGQSLTLIATANQGSEATYESGFVIDKFPISRPNLTFSTLTVSNMSPEDSSIYLCSVPGRANVLFFGSGTQLSVL.

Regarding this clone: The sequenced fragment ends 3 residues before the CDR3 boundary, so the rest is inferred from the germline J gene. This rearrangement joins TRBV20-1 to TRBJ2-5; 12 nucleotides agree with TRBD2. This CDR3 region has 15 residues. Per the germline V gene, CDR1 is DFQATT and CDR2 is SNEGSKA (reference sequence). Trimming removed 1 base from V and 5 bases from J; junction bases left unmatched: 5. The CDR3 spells CSARVLAGGGETQYF. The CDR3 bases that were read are TGCAGTGCTAGAGTACTAGCGGGGGGAGGGGAGACC.

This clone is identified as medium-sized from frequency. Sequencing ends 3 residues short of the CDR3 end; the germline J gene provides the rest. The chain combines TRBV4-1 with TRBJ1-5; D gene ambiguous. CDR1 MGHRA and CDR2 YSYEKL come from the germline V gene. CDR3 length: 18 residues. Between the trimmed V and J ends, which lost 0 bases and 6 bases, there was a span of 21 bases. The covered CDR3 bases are TGCGCCAGCAGCCAAGAGGCCCCGCCAGCCGATCGGGGTCAGCCC. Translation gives CASSQEAPPADRGQP. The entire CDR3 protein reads CASSQEAPPADRGQPQHF.

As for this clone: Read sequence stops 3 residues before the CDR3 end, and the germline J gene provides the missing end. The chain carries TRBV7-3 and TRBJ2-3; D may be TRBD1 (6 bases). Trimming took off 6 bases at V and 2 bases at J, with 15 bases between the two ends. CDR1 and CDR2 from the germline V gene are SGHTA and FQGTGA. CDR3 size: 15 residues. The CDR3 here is CASRGRGQLTDTQYF. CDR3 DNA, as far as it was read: TGTGCCAGCAGGGGTCGAGGACAGCTCACAGATACG.

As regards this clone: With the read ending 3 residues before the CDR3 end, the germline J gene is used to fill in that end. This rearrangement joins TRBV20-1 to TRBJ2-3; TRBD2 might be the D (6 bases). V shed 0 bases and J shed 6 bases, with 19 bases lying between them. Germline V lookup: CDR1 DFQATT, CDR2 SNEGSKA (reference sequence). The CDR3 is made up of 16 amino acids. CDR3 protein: CSARDPAGGVVDTQYF. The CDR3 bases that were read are TGCAGTGCTAGAGATCCCGCGGGCGGGGTTGTGGATACG.

This chain's CDR3 is CASSGAGTTDTYTF. The CDR3 DNA, read in part, is TGTGCCAGCAGTGGGGCGGGAACCACAGATACC. The V call is TRBV2, the J call TRBJ1-2, with unresolved D. The read finishes 3 residues shy of the CDR3 end, and the germline J gene is used to complete it. There are 14 residues in the CDR3. CDR1 is SNHLY, CDR2 FYNNEI, per germline.

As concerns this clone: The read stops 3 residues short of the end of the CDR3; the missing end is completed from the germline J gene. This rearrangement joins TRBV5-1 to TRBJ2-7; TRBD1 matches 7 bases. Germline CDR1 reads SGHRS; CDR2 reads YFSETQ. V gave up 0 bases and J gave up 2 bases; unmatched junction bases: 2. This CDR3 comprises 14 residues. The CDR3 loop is CASSLAQGPYEQYF. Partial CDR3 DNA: TGCGCCAGCAGCTTGGCACAGGGGCCCTACGAG.